The 7 T cell receptor beta chains below were found in one sample sequenced in a study of cytomegalovirus exposure and HLA in healthy donors. Profiling relied on immunoSEQ multiplex PCR, and the TCRdb table lists in-frame clones only, not all of them. The sample lists 260,000 or so clones, approximately 87% occurring once. The sequenced sample was PBMCs. The receptors shown here come from a woman younger than 35 in good health and CMV-seronegative.

The rearrangement links TRBV6-5 to TRBJ1-6; unclear D gene. Deletions cut 2 bases from V and 6 bases from J, with 5 bases between. CDR1 MNHEY and CDR2 SVGAGI come from the germline V gene. The CDR3 has 13 amino acids. This CDR3 reads CASSYRSNSPLHF. In DNA, the CDR3 is TGTGCCAGCAGTTACCGGAGTAATTCACCCCTCCACTTT.

The chain is built from TRBV2 and TRBJ2-6; no clear D gene. Trimming stripped 10 bases from V and 0 bases from J, with 10 bases between. This CDR3 contains 14 residues. In germline, CDR1 is SNHLY, CDR2 FYNNEI. This CDR3 is CATIADSGANVLTF. Written as DNA, the CDR3 is TGTGCCACCATAGCAGACTCTGGGGCCAACGTCCTGACTTTC. Together with reference TRBV2 and TRBJ2-6, the CDR3 gives the full variable domain: EPEVTQTPSHQVTQMGQEVILRCVPISNHLYFYWYRQILGQKVEFLVSFYNNEISEKSEIFDDQFSVERPDGSNFTLKIRSTKLEDSAMYFCATIADSGANVLTFGAGSRLTVL.

This chain connects TRBV27 to TRBJ2-5; 11 bases fit TRBD1. Germline-derived CDR1 and CDR2 are MNHEY and SMNVEV (reference sequence). The CDR3 is 16 residues long. V dropped 5 bases and J dropped 2; count of bases not matched to a gene: 7. The CDR3 sequence: CASSREGQGGQETQYF. Written as DNA, the CDR3 is TGTGCCAGCAGTCGGGAGGGACAGGGGGGACAAGAGACCCAGTACTTC.

J is TRBJ2-7 and V is TRBV5-1, with D maybe TRBD1 (6 bases). This CDR3 has 14 amino acids. V was pared by 4 bases and J by 6 bases, with 17 bases between. Germline V gene lookup returns CDR1 SGHRS and CDR2 YFSETQ. The CDR3 is CASSPAGAIGEQYF. DNA of the CDR3: TGCGCCAGCAGCCCGGCAGGGGCGATTGGCGAGCAGTACTTC.

V is TRBV11-2 and J is TRBJ2-1; 9 bases are a match to TRBD2. Unmatched junction bases numbered 6, after V lost 3 bases and J lost 6 bases. The CDR3 runs to 15 residues. Germline V gene data show CDR1 as SGHAT and CDR2 as FQNNGV. The CDR3 DNA sequence: TGTGCCAGCAGCTTTAGCGGGAGAGTGTCCAATGAGCAGTTCTTC. Translation: CASSFSGRVSNEQFF.

The sample holds one count of this clone. V usage is TRBV27 and J usage is TRBJ1-5; D gene ambiguous. The germline V gene encodes CDR1 MNHEY and CDR2 SMNVEV (reference sequence). Trimming removed 3 bases at V and 8 bases at J, with 11 bases between. The CDR3 spans 13 residues. CDR3 DNA sequence: TGTGCCAGCAGTTTTAGCCGAGAGGAGCCCCAGCATTTT. Protein product: CASSFSREEPQHF.

V and J are TRBV6-5 and TRBJ2-7; 8 bases are shared with TRBD1. Germline loops: CDR1 MNHEY, CDR2 SVGAGI. The CDR3 loop spans 14 amino acids. V lost 7 bases, J lost 6 bases, and 11 bases stayed unmatched. In DNA form, the CDR3 reads TGTGCCAGCACTTCGCTTCAGGGGGCGATCGAGCAGTACTTC. Protein: CASTSLQGAIEQYF.